Listed below are T cell receptor beta chains from one sample, sequenced in a study of blood T cell repertoires in COVID-19. Generated by immunoSEQ multiplex PCR, the TCRdb table keeps only in-frame clones and is missing some. The sample contains under 60,000 clones, 75% to 80% of which appear only once. The sequencing input was peripheral blood. These receptors came from a human donor with active or convalescent COVID-19. The donor label of this sample is uncertain. CDR3s include the opening cysteine and the closing phenylalanine or tryptophan. Fields, in order: V gene, D gene, clone size, J gene, CDR3 protein, CDR3 DNA. D genes are given only for firm matches. The size entry is marked missing in some rows and otherwise reads once, few, many or a size class.

V: TRBV7-9
D: TRBD1
size: .
J: TRBJ1-1
CDR3: CASSSRDSNTEAFF
DNA: TGTGCCAGCAGCTCTCGGGACAGTAACACTGAAGCTTTCTTT

V: TRBV2
D: .
size: .
J: TRBJ1-3
CDR3: CASRPGTLSSGNTIYF
DNA: TGTGCCAGCAGACCCGGGACTCTTAGCTCTGGAAACACCATATATTTT

V: TRBV10-3
D: TRBD2
size: .
J: TRBJ2-5
CDR3: CAISARPGLEGGQYF
DNA: TGTGCCATCAGTGCCCGACCGGGACTAGAGGGGGGTCAGTACTTC

V: TRBV19
D: .
size: .
J: TRBJ2-1
CDR3: CASSRAGPEQFF
DNA: TGTGCCAGTAGTAGGGCAGGGCCTGAGCAGTTCTTC

V: TRBV4-2
D: TRBD1
size: .
J: TRBJ1-5
CDR3: CASSQDPRTGRNQPQHF
DNA: TGTGCCAGCAGCCAAGACCCCAGGACAGGCCGCAATCAGCCCCAGCATTTT

V: TRBV18
D: TRBD2
size: .
J: TRBJ2-3
CDR3: CASSPPGLAGGTDTQYF
DNA: TGTGCCAGCTCACCCCCGGGACTAGCGGGAGGGACAGATACGCAGTATTTT

V: TRBV9
D: TRBD2
size: .
J: TRBJ2-3
CDR3: CASSLDPLAGGGTDTQYF
DNA: TGTGCCAGCAGCCTCGACCCTCTAGCGGGAGGTGGCACAGATACGCAGTATTTT

V: TRBV5-8
D: .
size: .
J: TRBJ2-7
CDR3: CASSLGGRISYEQYF
DNA: TGTGCCAGCAGCTTGGGAGGGCGCATCTCCTACGAGCAGTACTTC

V: TRBV30
D: .
size: .
J: TRBJ1-2
CDR3: CALARDTANYGYTF
DNA: TGTGCCTTGGCCCGAGACACTGCTAACTATGGCTACACCTTC

V: TRBV29-1
D: .
size: many
J: TRBJ1-3
CDR3: CSVEGGLGNTIYF
DNA: TGCAGCGTTGAGGGAGGACTCGGAAACACCATATATTTT

V: TRBV4-3
D: TRBD2
size: .
J: TRBJ2-1
CDR3: CASSQALTSGRVDEQFF
DNA: TGCGCCAGCAGCCAAGCCTTAACTAGCGGGAGGGTGGATGAGCAGTTCTTC

V: TRBV7-6
D: TRBD2
size: few
J: TRBJ2-3
CDR3: CASSFSGTSGSRDTQYF
DNA: TGTGCCAGCAGCTTTAGCGGGACTAGCGGGAGTAGAGATACGCAGTATTTT

V: TRBV6-5
D: TRBD1
size: .
J: TRBJ2-7
CDR3: CASSYSSGTGGYEQYF
DNA: TGTGCCAGCAGTTACTCCTCCGGGACAGGGGGCTACGAGCAGTACTTC

V: TRBV14
D: TRBD1
size: many
J: TRBJ1-3
CDR3: CASSGQASGNTIYF
DNA: TGTGCCAGCAGCGGACAGGCCTCTGGAAACACCATATATTTT

V: TRBV19
D: .
size: .
J: TRBJ1-2
CDR3: CASSITGLVSGISDGGYTF
DNA: TGTGCCAGTAGTATAACGGGACTGGTTTCGGGGATTTCCGACGGAGGCTACACCTTC

V: TRBV5-1
D: .
size: .
J: TRBJ2-5
CDR3: CASSLEFGRGETQYF
DNA: TGCGCCAGCAGCTTGGAGTTTGGAAGGGGAGAGACCCAGTACTTC

V: TRBV2
D: .
size: many
J: TRBJ2-7
CDR3: CASKPPPPEDFEQYF
DNA: TGTGCCAGCAAACCCCCTCCCCCGGAGGATTTCGAGCAGTACTTC

V: TRBV12-5
D: TRBD2
size: many
J: TRBJ2-1
CDR3: CASGLVPAGVHNEQFF
DNA: TGTGCTAGTGGTTTGGTACCAGCGGGAGTTCACAATGAGCAGTTCTTC

V: TRBV6-2/TRBV6-3
D: TRBD2
size: .
J: TRBJ2-1
CDR3: CASSWPSGGDYNEQFF
DNA: TGTGCCAGCAGTTGGCCTAGCGGGGGGGATTACAATGAGCAGTTCTTC

V: TRBV24-1
D: TRBD1
size: few
J: TRBJ1-4
CDR3: CATSDSGTGGEKLFF
DNA: TGTGCCACCAGTGACTCCGGGACAGGGGGCGAAAAACTGTTTTTT

V: TRBV6-5
D: TRBD2
size: .
J: TRBJ2-1
CDR3: CATLLLASRNEQFF
DNA: TGTGCCACCTTGTTACTAGCGTCTCGAAATGAGCAGTTCTTC

V: TRBV30
D: TRBD1
size: .
J: TRBJ1-5
CDR3: CAWRETGTVNQPQHF
DNA: TGTGCCTGGAGGGAGACAGGGACTGTTAATCAGCCCCAGCATTTT

V: TRBV7-2
D: TRBD2
size: .
J: TRBJ2-3
CDR3: CASSSRTSGRGDTQYF
DNA: TGTGCCAGCAGCTCCCGGACTAGCGGGAGGGGGGATACGCAGTATTTT

V: TRBV27
D: TRBD2
size: .
J: TRBJ2-7
CDR3: CASSSPGLVTYEQYF
DNA: TGTGCCAGCAGTTCCCCGGGACTAGTTACCTACGAGCAGTACTTC

V: TRBV29-1
D: .
size: .
J: TRBJ1-6
CDR3: CSAGTGTDNSPLHF
DNA: TGCAGCGCGGGGACGGGAACCGATAATTCACCCCTCCACTTT

V: TRBV6-4
D: .
size: .
J: TRBJ2-3
CDR3: CASSSDSLGTDTQYF
DNA: TGTGCCAGCAGTTCCGACAGCCTGGGGACAGATACGCAGTATTTT

V: TRBV4-3
D: .
size: .
J: TRBJ2-7
CDR3: CASSQGRQGGEQYF
DNA: TGCGCCAGCAGCCAAGGGCGCCAGGGTGGCGAGCAGTACTTC

V: TRBV2
D: .
size: .
J: TRBJ2-2
CDR3: CASSPLDGGGELFF
DNA: TGTGCCAGCAGTCCCTTGGACGGGGGCGGGGAGCTGTTTTTT

V: TRBV19
D: .
size: .
J: TRBJ1-2
CDR3: CASSEDGGGGYTF
DNA: TGTGCCAGTAGTGAGGACGGGGGAGGTGGCTACACCTTC

V: TRBV28
D: TRBD2
size: few
J: TRBJ2-3
CDR3: CASSLFASGSNADTQYF
DNA: TGTGCCAGCAGTTTATTCGCTAGCGGGAGTAATGCAGATACGCAGTATTTT

V: TRBV19
D: .
size: .
J: TRBJ1-5
CDR3: CASIGAMRHSNQPQHF
DNA: TGTGCCAGTATAGGCGCGATGCGACATAGCAATCAGCCCCAGCATTTT

V: TRBV28
D: .
size: .
J: TRBJ1-1
CDR3: CASSAPGNTEAFF
DNA: TGTGCCAGCAGTGCCCCGGGGAACACTGAAGCTTTCTTT

V: TRBV30
D: TRBD1
size: .
J: TRBJ1-2
CDR3: CAWSGQGGGYTF
DNA: TGTGCCTGGAGTGGACAGGGTGGGGGCTACACCTTC

V: TRBV6-2/TRBV6-3
D: .
size: .
J: TRBJ2-7
CDR3: CASSQPGTSYEQYF
DNA: TGTGCCAGCAGCCAACCCGGGACATCCTACGAGCAGTACTTC

V: TRBV30
D: .
size: .
J: TRBJ1-5
CDR3: CAWSGGGGYSNQPQHF
DNA: TGTGCCTGGAGTGGGGGGGGAGGGTATAGCAATCAGCCCCAGCATTTT

V: TRBV7-2
D: .
size: few
J: TRBJ1-4
CDR3: CASSNRDIGGQKLFF
DNA: TGTGCCAGCAGCAACCGGGACATCGGGGGGCAAAAACTGTTTTTT

V: TRBV23-1
D: .
size: .
J: TRBJ1-2
CDR3: CASSHYQGSGGYTF
DNA: TGCGCCAGCAGTCATTATCAGGGAAGCGGGGGCTACACCTTC

V: TRBV6-2/TRBV6-3
D: .
size: .
J: TRBJ1-1
CDR3: CASSYGPTTEAFF
DNA: TGTGCCAGCAGTTACGGGCCAACCACTGAAGCTTTCTTT

V: TRBV15
D: TRBD2
size: few
J: TRBJ2-3
CDR3: CATSRDTAGVTTQYF
DNA: TGTGCCACCAGCAGAGATACAGCGGGAGTAACGACGCAGTATTTT

V: TRBV6-2/TRBV6-3
D: .
size: .
J: TRBJ1-2
CDR3: CASSYSMSGSVTNYGYTF
DNA: TGTGCCAGCAGTTACTCAATGTCGGGGAGCGTGACTAACTATGGCTACACCTTC

V: TRBV24-1
D: .
size: .
J: TRBJ2-2
CDR3: CATSDWGGRANTGELFF
DNA: TGTGCCACCAGTGATTGGGGCGGTAGGGCGAACACCGGGGAGCTGTTTTTT

V: TRBV11-2
D: .
size: once
J: TRBJ1-2
CDR3: CASSLSRGNYGYTF
DNA: TGTGCCAGCAGCCTATCAAGGGGGAACTATGGCTACACCTTC

V: TRBV4-3
D: .
size: .
J: TRBJ1-6
CDR3: CASSQAHREDSPLHF
DNA: TGCGCCAGCAGCCAAGCTCACCGTGAGGATTCACCCCTCCACTTT

V: TRBV5-1
D: .
size: .
J: TRBJ2-7
CDR3: CASSLELQLGEQYF
DNA: TGCGCCAGCAGCTTGGAACTCCAACTCGGTGAGCAGTACTTC

V: TRBV5-4
D: TRBD1
size: few
J: TRBJ2-7
CDR3: CASSTRQGSYEQYF
DNA: TGTGCCAGCAGCACCCGACAGGGCTCCTACGAGCAGTACTTC

V: TRBV3-1/TRBV3-2
D: TRBD2
size: .
J: TRBJ2-5
CDR3: CASSLLAGGETQYF
DNA: TGTGCCAGCAGCCTCCTAGCGGGAGGTGAGACCCAGTACTTC

V: TRBV6-2/TRBV6-3
D: TRBD1
size: few
J: TRBJ2-7
CDR3: CASTPQGAPFSYEQYF
DNA: TGTGCCAGCACCCCCCAGGGGGCCCCTTTCTCCTACGAGCAGTACTTC

V: TRBV9
D: TRBD1
size: .
J: TRBJ1-6
CDR3: CASSVAQRQGNSPLHF
DNA: TGTGCCAGCAGCGTAGCTCAGAGACAGGGTAATTCACCCCTCCACTTT

V: TRBV21-1
D: .
size: once
J: TRBJ2-7
CDR3: CASIPRGHGDYEQYF
DNA: TGTGCCAGCATCCCGAGGGGGCACGGGGACTACGAGCAGTACTTC

V: TRBV5-1
D: .
size: .
J: TRBJ2-2
CDR3: CASSAAEMRGGELFF
DNA: TGCGCCAGCAGCGCAGCGGAGATGCGTGGGGGGGAGCTGTTTTTT

V: TRBV2
D: .
size: .
J: TRBJ1-5
CDR3: CASGTQRGNQPQHF
DNA: TGTGCCAGCGGTACCCAGCGGGGGAATCAGCCCCAGCATTTT